These T cell receptor beta chains were read from a single sample in a study of siplizumab effects on memory and regulatory T cells. The data were produced by immunoSEQ multiplex PCR, yet TCRdb's version contains in-frame clones alone and is incomplete. The sample records around 110,000 clones, roughly 94% being singletons. The source material was non-Treg CD4+ T cells sorted from blood. These receptor sequences come from a human donor in good health. CDR3s include the opening cysteine and the closing phenylalanine or tryptophan. The D gene is left open where the match is weak. The size field is filled for only some rows; it gives once, few, many or a size class.

D gene	V gene	clone size	J gene	CDR3 DNA	CDR3 protein
-	TRBV28	-	TRBJ2-3	TGTGCCAGCAGGGACCATACTGGCACAGATACGCAGTATTTT	CASRDHTGTDTQYF
TRBD2	TRBV6-6	-	TRBJ2-3	TGTGCCAGCAGTTATGCGGGACTAGCGGGGGCAGGGTATTTT	CASSYAGLAGAGYF
-	TRBV9	-	TRBJ1-2	TGTGCCAGCAGCGTAGACGCGGTCCCCGGCTATGGCTACACCTTC	CASSVDAVPGYGYTF
TRBD1	TRBV7-9	-	TRBJ1-4	TGTGCCAGCAGCATGGGACAGAGTAATGAAAAACTGTTTTTT	CASSMGQSNEKLFF
-	TRBV5-1	-	TRBJ2-7	TGCGCCAGCCAAAATGAGGGGGGTCCCTACGAGCAGTACTTC	CASQNEGGPYEQYF
TRBD2	TRBV4-1	-	TRBJ2-2	TGCGCCAGCAGCCAACTACTAGCGGGAGGCACCGGGGAGCTGTTTTTT	CASSQLLAGGTGELFF
TRBD1	TRBV11-3	-	TRBJ2-5	TGTGCCAGCAGCCGAGGGGACAGGGGGCGCCGAGAGACCCAGTACTTC	CASSRGDRGRRETQYF
TRBD2	TRBV7-8	-	TRBJ2-3	TGTGCCAGCAGCTCCAGCGGGGGAGATACGCAGTATTTT	CASSSSGGDTQYF
TRBD1	TRBV5-1	-	TRBJ1-2	TGCGCCAGCAGCTTGGGGGACAGGGTAGGGTATGGCTACACCTTC	CASSLGDRVGYGYTF
TRBD1	TRBV6-5	-	TRBJ1-1	TGTGCCAGCACTGACGACGACAGGGGGCTTGAAGCTTTCTTT	CASTDDDRGLEAFF
TRBD2	TRBV5-4	-	TRBJ2-5	TGTGCCAGCAGCTACCCCCTAGCGGCCCAAGAGACCCAGTACTTC	CASSYPLAAQETQYF
-	TRBV19	-	TRBJ2-4	TGTGCCAGTAGTCCCACTAGGGGGATTACCAAAAACATTCAGTACTTC	CASSPTRGITKNIQYF
-	TRBV18	-	TRBJ1-4	TGTGCCAGCTCACCAGGAGTGTCTAATGAAAAACTGTTTTTT	CASSPGVSNEKLFF
TRBD1	TRBV29-1	-	TRBJ1-1	TGCAGCGTCTCGACAGGGCGGAACACTGAAGCTTTCTTT	CSVSTGRNTEAFF
TRBD1	TRBV7-2	-	TRBJ1-5	TGTGCCAGCAGCTTATACAGGGGTGGGGAGGGCAATCAGCCCCAGCATTTT	CASSLYRGGEGNQPQHF
TRBD1	TRBV6-5	-	TRBJ2-7	TGTGCCAGCAGGTGGACAGGGGCTAGGGACGAGCAGTACTTC	CASRWTGARDEQYF
-	TRBV11-3	-	TRBJ2-1	TGTGCCAGCAGCTTATCGACAGTATACAATGAGCAGTTCTTC	CASSLSTVYNEQFF
TRBD1	TRBV5-4	-	TRBJ2-3	TGTGCCAGCAGCTTGGGGGGACAGGTCACAGATACGCAGTATTTT	CASSLGGQVTDTQYF
-	TRBV2	-	TRBJ2-1	TGTGCCAGCAGTCAAGGTCTAGCCTATGGGGAGCAGTTCTTC	CASSQGLAYGEQFF
TRBD1	TRBV19	-	TRBJ1-1	TGTGCCAGTAGTATAGATCGGGCAGGGGGAAAACAAGGGATCACTGAAGCTTTCTTT	CASSIDRAGGKQGITEAFF
-	TRBV9	-	TRBJ2-1	TGTGCCAGCAGCGTGGATGCGGGTGGCTCCTACAATGAGCAGTTCTTC	CASSVDAGGSYNEQFF
-	TRBV2	-	TRBJ1-2	TGTGCCAGCAGTCCACTGGATGGCTACACCTTC	CASSPLDGYTF
-	TRBV11-2	-	TRBJ2-2	TGTGCCAGCAGCTTACGGACGTTTAACACCGGGGAGCTGTTTTTT	CASSLRTFNTGELFF
-	TRBV11-2	-	TRBJ1-6	TGTGCCAGCAGCTTTGGGGGTTCACCCCTCCACTTT	CASSFGGSPLHF
-	TRBV19	-	TRBJ2-6	TGTGCCAGTAGTATTCGTCCGCTCTCTGGGGCCAACGTCCTGACTTTC	CASSIRPLSGANVLTF
TRBD2	TRBV5-6	-	TRBJ2-1	TGTGCCAGCAGCTTAGGGGGTCTAGCGGGGTACAATGAGCAGTTCTTC	CASSLGGLAGYNEQFF
-	TRBV7-3	-	TRBJ1-1	TGTGCCAGCAGCCCGGGACACTCGAACACTGAAGCTTTCTTT	CASSPGHSNTEAFF
-	TRBV6-1	once	TRBJ2-7	TGTGCCAGCAGTGAAGCGGAGTACTCCTACGAGCAGTACTTC	CASSEAEYSYEQYF
-	TRBV5-8	-	TRBJ1-5	TGTGCCAGCAGCTTTGGTGCTCAATTAGGGCCCCAGCATTTT	CASSFGAQLGPQHF
TRBD2	TRBV9	-	TRBJ2-2	TGTGCCAGCAGCGTAGCGGGGGGGCCATCCGGGGAGCTGTTTTTT	CASSVAGGPSGELFF
TRBD1	TRBV11-2	-	TRBJ2-7	TGTGCCAGCAGCTCAGCCCTTGGACAGGGTACCCACGAGCAGTACTTC	CASSSALGQGTHEQYF
-	TRBV7-9	-	TRBJ1-2	TGTGCCAGCAGCGCTCACTTGTACTATGGCTACACCTTC	CASSAHLYYGYTF
-	TRBV27	once	TRBJ2-3	TGTGCCAGCAGTCTAACCAGGGGGGTGGATACGCAGTATTTT	CASSLTRGVDTQYF
-	TRBV18	-	TRBJ2-2	TGTGCCAGCTTACTGGACAACGCGAACACCGGGGAGCTGTTTTTT	CASLLDNANTGELFF
-	TRBV7-9	few	TRBJ1-4	TGTGCCAGCAGCTTATTGGGGGGTGAAAAACTGTTTTTT	CASSLLGGEKLFF
-	TRBV5-1	-	TRBJ2-3	TGCGCCAGCGGGTCGACAGGCACAGATACGCAGTATTTT	CASGSTGTDTQYF
TRBD2	TRBV5-1	-	TRBJ2-5	TGCGCCAGCAGCTTGGATCAGCGGGGCTGGGAGACCCAGTACTTC	CASSLDQRGWETQYF
-	TRBV4-1	-	TRBJ2-2	TGCGCCAGCAGCCAAGAGAAGGGTTCGTCCCAGCGGGCCACCGGGGAGCTGTTTTTT	CASSQEKGSSQRATGELFF
TRBD1	TRBV7-6	-	TRBJ2-1	TGTGCCAGCAGCTCGGACAGGGGGTATGAGCAGTTCTTC	CASSSDRGYEQFF
-	TRBV6-5	-	TRBJ2-7	TGTGCCAGCAGTTACAGCTACACCTACGAGCAGTACTTC	CASSYSYTYEQYF
-	TRBV30	-	TRBJ2-2	TGTGCCTGGGCCGGGTCGGGCACCGGGGAGCTGTTTTTT	CAWAGSGTGELFF
-	TRBV7-8	-	TRBJ1-5	TGTGCCAGCAGCTTAGCTCAGGGTTTGGGCAATCAGCCCCAGCATTTT	CASSLAQGLGNQPQHF
-	TRBV5-1	-	TRBJ2-1	-	CASSSSTGGYNEQFF
-	TRBV18	once	TRBJ1-1	TGTGCCAGCTCAACGGACCTGGCGCTTGGTACTGAAGCTTTCTTT	CASSTDLALGTEAFF
-	TRBV5-1	-	TRBJ2-7	TGCGCCAGCAGCTTGGCGGGCAGCCAGAGCAACGAGCAGTACTTC	CASSLAGSQSNEQYF
TRBD2	TRBV9	-	TRBJ2-1	TGTGCCAGCAGCTCTTCCGGGACTAGCGGGAGGTTTGCTGAGCAGTTCTTC	CASSSSGTSGRFAEQFF
TRBD1	TRBV15	-	TRBJ1-2	TGTGCCACCAGCAGCCGGACAGGGCAAGGCTACACCTTC	CATSSRTGQGYTF
TRBD1	TRBV18	-	TRBJ2-7	TGTGCCAGCTCACCCCGGACAGGGTTGTCTTACGAGCAGTACTTC	CASSPRTGLSYEQYF
-	TRBV6-1	-	TRBJ2-3	TGTGCCAGCAGTCTCTCGACAGATACGCAGTATTTT	CASSLSTDTQYF
-	TRBV11-2	-	TRBJ1-1	TGTGCCAGCAGCTTAGATCGGCTTTCGGTGCCCGATTTCTTT	CASSLDRLSVPDFF
TRBD1	TRBV29-1	-	TRBJ1-1	TGCAGCGTTGAAGTCTTAGGGGGCTCTACTGAAGCTTTCTTT	CSVEVLGGSTEAFF
TRBD2	TRBV13	-	TRBJ2-3	TGTGCCAGCAGCTCCTCTGGACTAGCGGGAGGTGGGGACACAGATACGCAGTATTTT	CASSSSGLAGGGDTDTQYF
-	TRBV21-1	-	TRBJ2-7	TGTGCCAGCAGCTCTCGGACAGACATAATATACGAGCAGTACTTC	CASSSRTDIIYEQYF
-	TRBV7-2	-	TRBJ2-4	TGTGCCAGCAGCTTACAAGGGATGAACATTCAGTACTTC	CASSLQGMNIQYF
TRBD1	TRBV28	-	TRBJ1-1	TGTGCCATCGGGACAGTGAACACTGAAGCTTTCTTT	CAIGTVNTEAFF
-	TRBV4-1	once	TRBJ2-3	TGCGCCAGCAGCCGTACTTCTAGCACAGATACGCAGTATTTT	CASSRTSSTDTQYF
TRBD1	TRBV6-5	-	TRBJ1-2	TGTGCCAGCAGTACCGGGACAGGGTATTATGGCTACACCTTC	CASSTGTGYYGYTF
-	TRBV4-1	-	TRBJ1-1	TGCGCCAGCAGCCAAAATCGGGGGCAAGCCACTGAAGCTTTCTTT	CASSQNRGQATEAFF
-	TRBV5-1	-	TRBJ1-3	TGCGCCAGCAGCTTGGTCGTTGGCTCTGGAAACACCATATATTTT	CASSLVVGSGNTIYF
-	TRBV6-5	-	TRBJ2-7	TGTGCCACCTCCCAGTCCTACGAGCAGTACTTC	CATSQSYEQYF